The 29 T cell receptor beta chains in this list originate from one sample, sequenced in a study of blood T cell repertoires in COVID-19. TCRdb keeps only in-frame clones here, not all; method: immunoSEQ multiplex PCR. The sample records about 80,000 clones, approximately 88% being singletons. The specimen sequenced was peripheral blood. Receptors originate from a woman aged 80 or over with acute or convalescent COVID-19.

This clone was seen once. The chain links TRBV5-1 to TRBJ2-1, with a weak D call TRBD2 (5 bases). Germline loops: CDR1 SGHRS, CDR2 YFSETQ. The V end was cut by 3 bases, the J end by 3 bases, with 13 bases between. There are 15 residues in the CDR3. The CDR3 DNA sequence: TGCGCCAGCAGCTCCTCTAACGGGAACTACAATGAGCAGTTCTTC. Translation: CASSSSNGNYNEQFF.

The rearrangement joins TRBV10-3 to TRBJ1-2, with D possibly TRBD1 on 5 matching bases. Germline lookup yields CDR1 ENHRY and CDR2 SYGVKD. The V end was cut by 0 bases, the J end by 4 bases, with 9 bases between. The CDR3 is made up of 14 amino acids. CDR3 residues: CAISESATAYGYTF. The CDR3 nucleotides read TGTGCCATCAGTGAGTCGGCGACAGCCTATGGCTACACCTTC.

This chain joins TRBV5-1 and TRBJ2-3, with 10 bases identical to TRBD2. J lost 1 base, V lost 2 bases, and 4 bases had no gene match. This CDR3 comprises 16 residues. The germline CDR1 and CDR2 sequences are SGHRS and YFSETQ. CDR3 region: CASSFLAGEGTDTQYF. The CDR3 coding sequence is TGCGCCAGCAGCTTTCTAGCGGGAGAAGGCACAGATACGCAGTATTTT.

The chain recombines TRBV27 with TRBJ1-2; TRBD1 matches at 9 bases. The length of the CDR3 is 14 residues. Germline V CDR1 and CDR2: MNHEY, SMNVEV (reference sequence). V was clipped by 10 bases and J by 4 bases; unmatched bases: 10. This CDR3 is CANPPGTGIYGYTF. The DNA for the CDR3 is TGTGCCAACCCACCAGGGACAGGGATCTATGGCTACACCTTC.

The V gene is TRBV19, the J gene TRBJ1-1; possible D gene TRBD1, 5 bases. Between the trimmed V and J ends, which lost 4 bases and 2 bases, there was a span of 11 bases. CDR1 and CDR2 from the germline V gene are LNHDA and SQIVND (reference sequence). This CDR3 has 14 residues. CDR3 loop: CASSSRQGNTEAFF. The CDR3 DNA follows: TGTGCCAGTAGTAGTAGGCAGGGCAACACTGAAGCTTTCTTT.

This sequence joins TRBV19 and TRBJ1-2; TRBD1 matches at 7 bases. V trimming: 4 bases; J trimming: 0 bases; junction bases outside the gene matches: 5. Per the germline V gene, CDR1 is LNHDA and CDR2 is SQIVND (reference sequence). The CDR3 runs 15 residues. Here the CDR3 DNA reads TGTGCCAGTAGTACCCCCGGACAGGCTAACTATGGCTACACCTTC. As protein: CASSTPGQANYGYTF.

The sample holds one count of this clone. The chain couples TRBV29-1 to TRBJ1-2, with a possible D match to TRBD1 (5 bases). Between the trimmed V and J ends, which lost 0 bases and 5 bases, there was a span of 16 bases. This CDR3 has 15 amino acids. Germline V gene lookup returns CDR1 SQVTM and CDR2 ANQGSEA. CDR3 nucleotides: TGCAGCGTTGAAGAACAGGAGAGCGCGGTGTATGGCTACACCTTC. Translation: CSVEEQESAVYGYTF.

The chain carries TRBV7-9 and TRBJ1-1, with TRBD1 matching over 9 bases. The length of the CDR3 is 15 residues. In germline, CDR1 is SEHNR, CDR2 FQNEAQ (reference sequence). The V gene end was trimmed by 6 bases and the J gene end by 1 base; junction bases not matched to a gene: 6. CDR3 residues: CASRPGTGRNTEAFF. The CDR3 coding sequence is TGTGCCAGCAGACCCGGGACAGGGAGGAACACTGAAGCTTTCTTT.

The chain recombines TRBV5-4 with TRBJ2-5, with a possible D match to TRBD1 (7 bases). V gave up 1 base and J gave up 4 bases, with 11 bases separating them. The CDR3 is 14 residues long. The germline V gene encodes CDR1 SGHNT and CDR2 YYREEE (reference sequence). In DNA, the CDR3 is TGTGCCAGCAGCTTGCCAGGGGGAGGAGAGACCCAGTACTTC. Translating gives CASSLPGGGETQYF. Full variable domain (outside the CDR3, taken from reference TRBV5-4 and TRBJ2-5): ETGVTQSPTHLIKTRGQQVTLRCSSQSGHNTVSWYQQALGQGPQFIFQYYREEENGRGNFPPRFSGLQFPNYSSELNVNALELDDSALYLCASSLPGGGETQYFGPGTRLLVL.

This clone was found once. The chain uses TRBV6-1 and TRBJ1-4; 7 bases map to TRBD1. There are 16 residues in the CDR3. The germline CDR1 and CDR2 sequences are MNHNS and SASEGT. Trimming cost V 4 bases and J 8 bases; bases outside gene matches: 13. The CDR3 DNA reads as TGTGCCAGCAGTGGAGGGGACAGCAGTTTTGGCGAAAAACTGTTTTTT. Its protein product is CASSGGDSSFGEKLFF.

This rearrangement joins TRBV19 to TRBJ2-7; D perhaps matches TRBD1 (8 bases). Germline loops: CDR1 LNHDA, CDR2 SQIVND (reference sequence). CDR3 length equals 15 residues. V lost 5 bases and J lost 0, with 14 bases in between. The CDR3 here is CASSSTGGASYEQYF. The CDR3 DNA reads as TGTGCCAGTAGTTCAACAGGGGGGGCCTCCTACGAGCAGTACTTC. The full variable domain, its missing parts supplied by reference TRBV19 and TRBJ2-7, is DGGITQSPKYLFRKEGQNVTLSCEQNLNHDAMYWYRQDPGQGLRLIYYSQIVNDFQKGDIAEGYSVSREKKESFPLTVTSAQKNPTAFYLCASSSTGGASYEQYFGPGTRLTVT.

J is TRBJ2-5 and V is TRBV11-2; 8 bases are a match to TRBD1. CDR1 is SGHAT, CDR2 FQNNGV, per germline. V lost 1 base, J lost 5 bases, and 6 bases stayed unmatched. The CDR3 spans 15 residues. CDR3 DNA: TGTGCCAGCAGCTTAGGTGGGACAGGTGGGGAGACCCAGTACTTC. It codes for CASSLGGTGGETQYF.

J is TRBJ2-1 and V is TRBV2; 14 nucleotides align to TRBD2. CDR3 length: 16 amino acids. Per germline, CDR1 SNHLY and CDR2 FYNNEI. J lost 5 bases, V lost 6 bases, and 6 bases had no gene match. CDR3 sequence (DNA): TGTGCCAGCAGGAGACTAGCGGGAGGGCCAAACAATGAGCAGTTCTTC. This encodes CASRRLAGGPNNEQFF.

The chain combines TRBV5-1 with TRBJ2-7; no clear D. Germline CDR1 and CDR2: SGHRS and YFSETQ. This CDR3 contains 14 residues. Trimming shortened V by 2 bases and J by 2 bases, and 11 bases separated the two germline ends. CDR3 in amino acids: CASSFGQAAYEQYF. CDR3 nucleotides: TGCGCCAGCAGCTTCGGTCAGGCTGCCTACGAGCAGTACTTC.

The J gene is TRBJ2-2, the V gene TRBV2; 14 positions match TRBD2. Unmatched junction bases numbered 5, after V lost 4 bases and J lost 4 bases. The CDR3 is 17 amino acids. Germline V gene lookup returns CDR1 SNHLY and CDR2 FYNNEI. CDR3 amino acids: CASSGLAGGPGTGELFF. CDR3 sequence (DNA): TGTGCCAGCAGTGGACTAGCGGGAGGGCCGGGCACCGGGGAGCTGTTTTTT.

The gene calls are TRBV30 and TRBJ2-5; 11 bases are a match to TRBD2. There are 14 residues in the CDR3. J lost 5 bases, V lost 3 bases, and 5 bases had no gene match. Germline values: CDR1 GTSNPN, CDR2 SVGIG (reference sequence). CDR3 protein: CAWRLAGGWETQYF. CDR3 DNA sequence: TGTGCCTGGAGGCTAGCGGGGGGTTGGGAGACCCAGTACTTC.

The rearrangement uses TRBV5-1 and TRBJ2-1; 11 bases align to TRBD2. The CDR3 is made up of 17 amino acids. The J segment lost 4 bases and the V segment lost 7 bases, leaving 13 bases of the junction unmatched. Germline CDR1 SGHRS, CDR2 YFSETQ. DNA for the CDR3: TGCGCCAGCCGGGACCTTAGCGGGAGGGCGGGTTACAATGAGCAGTTCTTC. It is translated as CASRDLSGRAGYNEQFF.

This clone was counted once. The CDR3 sequence: CAWSGGGTDTQYF. CDR3 bases: TGTGCCTGGTCTGGGGGCGGCACAGATACGCAGTATTTT. The J gene is TRBJ2-3, the V gene TRBV30; D is possibly TRBD1 (6 bases). This CDR3 spans 13 amino acids. Trimming shortened V by 5 bases and J by 1 base, and 10 bases separated the two germline ends. Germline loops: CDR1 GTSNPN, CDR2 SVGIG (reference sequence).

The rearrangement joins TRBV5-4 to TRBJ1-2; TRBD1 agrees at 7 bases. V shed 1 base and J 2 bases; nucleotides not matched to a gene: 8. Germline V gene sequence: CDR1 SGHNT, CDR2 YYREEE (reference sequence). The CDR3 runs to 16 residues. CDR3 sequence: CASSLTGDWGNYGYTF. In nucleotides, the CDR3 is TGTGCCAGCAGCTTGACAGGGGATTGGGGAAACTATGGCTACACCTTC.

This chain uses TRBV18 with TRBJ2-2, with a possible D match to TRBD2 (6 bases). The germline V gene encodes CDR1 KGHSH and CDR2 LQKENI. The V gene lost 0 bases and the J gene lost 5 bases, with 7 bases spanning the gap. The CDR3 sequence is 14 residues long. CDR3 in DNA: TGTGCCAGCTCACCACCGGAGGGGACCGGGGAGCTGTTTTTT. The encoded protein is CASSPPEGTGELFF.

This clone came up once. The chain couples TRBV19 to TRBJ1-5; no clear D gene. Germline V gene lookup returns CDR1 LNHDA and CDR2 SQIVND (reference sequence). V lost 7 bases and J 5 bases, leaving 18 bases between the germline ends. The CDR3 is 15 amino acids. Written as DNA, the CDR3 is TGTGCCAGTAAAGCCCGTGCCCTCGGGGATCAGCCCCAGCATTTT. This encodes CASKARALGDQPQHF.

The gene calls are TRBV7-2 and TRBJ2-2; a possible D gene is TRBD2 (6 bases). The V end lost 5 bases, the J end lost 6 bases, and 13 bases lay between the germline ends. Germline assignment: CDR1 SGHTA and CDR2 FQGNSA. The CDR3 consists of 14 residues. The CDR3 sequence is CASSPNGEAGELFF. The CDR3 DNA reads TGTGCCAGCAGCCCCAACGGGGAGGCCGGGGAGCTGTTTTTT.

V and J are TRBV5-1 and TRBJ2-1; 8 nucleotides align to TRBD2. In germline, CDR1 is SGHRS, CDR2 YFSETQ. The CDR3 covers 14 residues. Unmatched junction bases numbered 4, after V lost 0 bases and J lost 8 bases. The chain's CDR3 is CASSLGTSLDEQFF. The CDR3 nucleotides are TGCGCCAGCAGCTTGGGGACTAGCCTCGATGAGCAGTTCTTC.

The rearrangement links TRBV7-9 to TRBJ1-1; 12 bases align to TRBD1. The CDR3 spans 17 residues. V gave up 4 bases and J gave up 1 base; unmatched junction bases: 7. Germline CDR1 is SEHNR and CDR2 is FQNEAQ (reference sequence). DNA for the CDR3: TGTGCCAGCAGCTCGGGACAGGGGGCGAGTGAGAACACTGAAGCTTTCTTT. This encodes CASSSGQGASENTEAFF.

The gene calls are TRBV18 and TRBJ1-5, with TRBD1 matching 10 bases. Per germline, CDR1 KGHSH and CDR2 LQKENI. The CDR3 is 16 amino acids. J was trimmed by 6 bases and V by 2 bases; bases with no gene match: 7. CDR3 amino acids: CASSPAGTGVAQPQHF. The CDR3 DNA reads as TGTGCCAGCTCACCAGCCGGGACAGGGGTGGCTCAGCCCCAGCATTTT.

The rearrangement links TRBV6-5 to TRBJ2-7; TRBD2 agrees at 11 bases. Germline V gene data show CDR1 as MNHEY and CDR2 as SVGAGI. The V and J ends lost 6 bases and 0 bases, in that order; junction bases with no gene match: 4. The CDR3 length is 15 residues. The CDR3 DNA sequence: TGTGCCAGCAGCTGGACTAGCGGGTTCTCCTACGAGCAGTACTTC. Translation gives CASSWTSGFSYEQYF.

The table lists this clone with a few counts. V is TRBV4-3 and J is TRBJ1-5; D may be TRBD1 (5 bases). V lost 0 bases to trimming and J lost 7 bases, with 10 bases between them. The CDR3 runs 14 residues. Germline lookup yields CDR1 LGHNA and CDR2 YSLEER. The CDR3 DNA sequence: TGCGCCAGCAGCCAAGATTGGGGGGAACAGCCCCAGCATTTT. This sequence encodes CASSQDWGEQPQHF.

The V and J genes are TRBV19 and TRBJ1-5; D not resolved. Germline CDR1 LNHDA, CDR2 SQIVND (reference sequence). This CDR3 has 17 amino acids. Trimming cost V 5 bases and J 4 bases, with 21 bases left between them. The DNA of the CDR3 is TGTGCCAGTAGTCCCCACACTGGAAGCGGGGTAAATCAGCCCCAGCATTTT. It encodes CASSPHTGSGVNQPQHF.

The chain combines TRBV19 with TRBJ1-1; D is undetermined. Trimming removed 3 bases at V and 0 bases at J, with 11 bases between. Germline assignment: CDR1 LNHDA and CDR2 SQIVND (reference sequence). This CDR3 contains 15 residues. The CDR3 spells CASSIGRTVNTEAFF. DNA for the CDR3: TGTGCCAGTAGTATTGGAAGGACTGTGAACACTGAAGCTTTCTTT.